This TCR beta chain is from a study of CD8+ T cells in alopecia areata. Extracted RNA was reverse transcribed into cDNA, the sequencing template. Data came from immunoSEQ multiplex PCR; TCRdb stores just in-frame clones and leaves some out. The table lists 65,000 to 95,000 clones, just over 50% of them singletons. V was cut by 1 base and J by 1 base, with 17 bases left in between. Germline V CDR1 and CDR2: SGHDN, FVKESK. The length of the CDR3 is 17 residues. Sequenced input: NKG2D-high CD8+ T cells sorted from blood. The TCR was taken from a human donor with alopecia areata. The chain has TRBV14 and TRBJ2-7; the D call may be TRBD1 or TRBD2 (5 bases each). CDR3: CASSQGPGTAASYEQYF. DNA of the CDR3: TGTGCCAGCAGCCAAGGCCCCGGGACCGCCGCGTCCTACGAGCAGTACTTC.